The subject of this entry is one T cell receptor (beta chain). What it binds is not known. This sample is part of a study of CD8 T cells in ankylosing spondylitis. Overall study findings and caveats: Reportedly, matched ankylosing spondylitis synovial fluid was significantly enriched for disease-linked clones. Earlier work had already found some motif variants in reactive arthritis synovial fluid and blood.

This CDR3 region has 17 residues. Per the germline V gene, CDR1 is MGHRA and CDR2 is YSYEKL. V lost 1 base and J 0 bases, leaving 13 bases between the germline ends. TCRdb ran MiXCR on the 5' RACE reads and lists one entry per CDR3 protein. The sample includes about 36,000 distinct CDR3 sequences, about an eighth seen only once; the top ten take roughly 30%. Sample: synovial fluid, either unsorted or a sorted T cell fraction (not recorded which). The clonotype originates from a male donor with ankylosing spondylitis. The V call is TRBV4-1, the J call TRBJ2-4; D is unresolved. This chain's CDR3 is CASSQAYPGRAKNIQYF. DNA of the CDR3: TGCGCCAGCAGCCAAGCTTACCCCGGGCGAGCCAAAAACATTCAGTACTTC.